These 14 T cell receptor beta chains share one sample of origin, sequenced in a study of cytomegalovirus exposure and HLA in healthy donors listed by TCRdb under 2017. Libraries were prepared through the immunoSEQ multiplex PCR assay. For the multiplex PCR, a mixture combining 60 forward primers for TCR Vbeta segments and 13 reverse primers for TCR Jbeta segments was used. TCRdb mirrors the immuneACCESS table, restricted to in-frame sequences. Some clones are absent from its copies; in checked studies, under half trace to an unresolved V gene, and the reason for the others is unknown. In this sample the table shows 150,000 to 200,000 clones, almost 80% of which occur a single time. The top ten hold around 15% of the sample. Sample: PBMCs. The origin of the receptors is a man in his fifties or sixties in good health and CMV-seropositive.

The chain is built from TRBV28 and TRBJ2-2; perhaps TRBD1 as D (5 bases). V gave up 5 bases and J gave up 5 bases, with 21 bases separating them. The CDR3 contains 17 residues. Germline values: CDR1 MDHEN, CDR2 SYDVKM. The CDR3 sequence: CASSETITGSGTGELFF. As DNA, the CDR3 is TGTGCCAGCAGTGAAACCATAACAGGAAGTGGGACCGGGGAGCTGTTTTTT.

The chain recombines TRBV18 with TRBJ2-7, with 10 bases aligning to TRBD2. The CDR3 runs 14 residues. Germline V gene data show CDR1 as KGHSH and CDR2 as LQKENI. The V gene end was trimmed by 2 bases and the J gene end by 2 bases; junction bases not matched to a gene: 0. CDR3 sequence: CASSPGTSAYEQYF. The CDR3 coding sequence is TGTGCCAGCTCACCAGGGACTAGCGCCTACGAGCAGTACTTC.

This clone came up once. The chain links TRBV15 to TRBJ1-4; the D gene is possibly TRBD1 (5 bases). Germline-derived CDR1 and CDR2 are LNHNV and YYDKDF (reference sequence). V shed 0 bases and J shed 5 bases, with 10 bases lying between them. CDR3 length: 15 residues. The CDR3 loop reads CATSRDRQLNEKLFF. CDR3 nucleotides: TGTGCCACCAGCAGAGATAGACAGTTAAATGAAAAACTGTTTTTT.

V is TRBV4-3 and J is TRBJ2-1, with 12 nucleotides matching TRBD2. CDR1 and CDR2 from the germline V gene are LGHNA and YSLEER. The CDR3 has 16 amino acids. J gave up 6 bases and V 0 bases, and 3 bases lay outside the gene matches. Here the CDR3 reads CASSQEPLAGGNEQFF. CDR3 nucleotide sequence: TGCGCCAGCAGCCAAGAACCACTAGCGGGGGGCAATGAGCAGTTCTTC.

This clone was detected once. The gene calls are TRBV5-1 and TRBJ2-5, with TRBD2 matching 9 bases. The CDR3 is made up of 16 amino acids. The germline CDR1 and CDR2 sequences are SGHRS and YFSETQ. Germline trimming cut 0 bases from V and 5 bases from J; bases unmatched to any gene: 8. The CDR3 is CASSLAVGGGAETQYF. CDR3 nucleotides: TGCGCCAGCAGCTTGGCCGTTGGCGGGGGGGCCGAGACCCAGTACTTC.

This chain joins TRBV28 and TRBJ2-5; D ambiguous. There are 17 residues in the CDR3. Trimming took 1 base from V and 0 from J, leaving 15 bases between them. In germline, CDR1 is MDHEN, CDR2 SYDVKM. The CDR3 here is CASSLFASTDNQETQYF. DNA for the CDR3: TGTGCCAGCAGTTTATTCGCCTCAACAGACAACCAAGAGACCCAGTACTTC.

CDR3 in DNA: TGTGCCAGCAGCCCTCGGGACAGGAGCACAGATACGCAGTATTTT. Translation gives CASSPRDRSTDTQYF. The chain is built from TRBV13 and TRBJ2-3; 8 bases agree with TRBD1. The CDR3 is made up of 15 amino acids. V was pared by 5 bases and J by 0 bases, with 4 bases of the junction left unmatched. Germline CDR1 reads PRHDT; CDR2 reads FYEKMQ (reference sequence).

CDR3: CASSPDGHTDTQYF. The CDR3 coding sequence is TGTGCCAGCAGCCCAGATGGTCACACAGATACGCAGTATTTT. The V and J genes are TRBV7-9 and TRBJ2-3; D gene unclear. Germline V gene data show CDR1 as SEHNR and CDR2 as FQNEAQ (reference sequence). The CDR3 is 14 amino acids. The V gene lost 5 bases and the J gene lost 2 bases, with 11 bases spanning the gap.

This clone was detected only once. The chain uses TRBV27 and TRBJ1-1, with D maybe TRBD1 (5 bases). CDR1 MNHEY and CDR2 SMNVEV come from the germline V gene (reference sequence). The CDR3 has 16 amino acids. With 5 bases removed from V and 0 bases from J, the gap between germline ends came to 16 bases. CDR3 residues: CASSPNRRDLNTEAFF. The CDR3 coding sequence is TGTGCCAGCAGTCCAAACAGGAGGGATTTGAACACTGAAGCTTTCTTT.

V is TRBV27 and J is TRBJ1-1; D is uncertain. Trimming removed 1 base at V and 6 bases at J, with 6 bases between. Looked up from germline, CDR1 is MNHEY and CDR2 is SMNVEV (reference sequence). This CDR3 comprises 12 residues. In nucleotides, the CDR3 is TGTGCCAGCAGTTTATGGGGAGCTGAAGCTTTCTTT. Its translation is CASSLWGAEAFF.

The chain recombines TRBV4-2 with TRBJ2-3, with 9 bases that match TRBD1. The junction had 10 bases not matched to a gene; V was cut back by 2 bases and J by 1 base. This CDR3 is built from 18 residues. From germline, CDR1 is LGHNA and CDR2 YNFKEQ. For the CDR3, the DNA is TGTGCCAGCAGCCAAACTCCCAGGGGACAGGGCCGCACAGATACGCAGTATTTT. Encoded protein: CASSQTPRGQGRTDTQYF.

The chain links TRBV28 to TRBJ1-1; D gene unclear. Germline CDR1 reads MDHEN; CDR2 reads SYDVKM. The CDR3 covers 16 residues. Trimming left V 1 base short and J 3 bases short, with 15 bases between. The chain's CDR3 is CASSLLAVTGYTEAFF. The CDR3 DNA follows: TGTGCCAGCAGTTTATTAGCGGTGACGGGCTACACTGAAGCTTTCTTT.

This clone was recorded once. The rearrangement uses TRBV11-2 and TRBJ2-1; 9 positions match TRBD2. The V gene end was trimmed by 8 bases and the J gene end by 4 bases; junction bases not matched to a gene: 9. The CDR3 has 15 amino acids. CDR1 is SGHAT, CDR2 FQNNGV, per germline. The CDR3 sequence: CASALAGGPYNEQFF. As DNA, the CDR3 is TGTGCCAGCGCTCTCGCGGGGGGGCCTTACAATGAGCAGTTCTTC.

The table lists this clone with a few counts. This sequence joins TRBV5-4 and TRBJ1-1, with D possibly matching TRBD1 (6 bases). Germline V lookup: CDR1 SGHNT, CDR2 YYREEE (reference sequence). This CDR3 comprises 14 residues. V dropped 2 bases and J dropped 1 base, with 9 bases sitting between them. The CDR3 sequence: CASSFETGNTEAFF. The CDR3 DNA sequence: TGTGCCAGCAGCTTCGAGACAGGGAACACTGAAGCTTTCTTT. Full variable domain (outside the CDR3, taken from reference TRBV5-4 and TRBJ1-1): ETGVTQSPTHLIKTRGQQVTLRCSSQSGHNTVSWYQQALGQGPQFIFQYYREEENGRGNFPPRFSGLQFPNYSSELNVNALELDDSALYLCASSFETGNTEAFFGQGTRLTVV.